This T cell receptor (beta chain) was recovered during a study of CD8 T cells in Susac syndrome. Study background: Patients with Susac syndrome were therapy-naive, taking corticosteroids, with some also receiving intravenous immunoglobulin, or taking intravenous immunoglobulin alone at the time their blood was drawn.

J was trimmed by 7 bases and V by 4 bases; bases with no gene match: 12. Germline loops: CDR1 GTSNPN, CDR2 SVGIG (reference sequence). This CDR3 region has 14 residues. RNA totalling roughly 0.45 to 1 ug underwent reverse transcription with random hexamers. TCR beta CDR3 was amplified by immunoSEQ multiplex PCR. This amplification extended across 54 Vbeta and 13 Jbeta segments. TCRdb ran MiXCR on the immunoSEQ multiplex PCR reads and lists one entry per CDR3 protein. The table lists about 240,000 distinct CDR3 sequences, roughly 95% of them singletons, with around 0.1% in the top ten. Sequencing of TCR beta was undertaken in CD8+ and CD4+ T cells derived from blood. TEMRA cells underwent FACS enrichment and CD8+ and CD4+ T cells underwent negative isolation.

The sequenced material came from CD4+ T cells from PBMCs. This TCR was recovered from a human donor with Susac syndrome. This chain uses TRBV30 with TRBJ1-1; 7 nucleotides agree with TRBD1. The CDR3 loop reads CAWTKDREGYEAFF. The CDR3 nucleotides read TGTGCCTGGACAAAAGACAGGGAGGGCTATGAAGCTTTCTTT.